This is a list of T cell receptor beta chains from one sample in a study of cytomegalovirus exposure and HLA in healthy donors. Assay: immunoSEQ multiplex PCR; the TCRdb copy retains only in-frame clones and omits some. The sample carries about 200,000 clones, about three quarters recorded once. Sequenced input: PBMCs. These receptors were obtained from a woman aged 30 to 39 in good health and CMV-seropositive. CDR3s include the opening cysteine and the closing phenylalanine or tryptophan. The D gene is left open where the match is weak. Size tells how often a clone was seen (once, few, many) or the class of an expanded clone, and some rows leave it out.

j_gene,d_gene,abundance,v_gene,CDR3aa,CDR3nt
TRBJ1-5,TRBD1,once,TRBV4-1,CASSFDRESQPQHF,TGCGCCAGCAGTTTCGACAGGGAAAGCCAGCCCCAGCATTTT
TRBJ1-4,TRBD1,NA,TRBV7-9,CASSLEQGRNEKLFF,TGTGCCAGCAGCTTAGAACAGGGGAGGAATGAAAAACTGTTTTTT
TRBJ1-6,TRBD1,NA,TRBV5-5,CASSFGQGEDSPLHF,TGTGCCAGCAGCTTCGGACAGGGAGAGGATTCACCCCTCCACTTT
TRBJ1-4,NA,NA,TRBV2,CASSEQTGWEKLFF,TGTGCCAGCAGTGAGCAGACAGGTTGGGAAAAACTGTTTTTT
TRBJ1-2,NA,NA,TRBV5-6,CASSQWSNYGYTF,TGTGCCAGCAGCCAGTGGTCGAACTATGGCTACACCTTC
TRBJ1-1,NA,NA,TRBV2,CASRRTANTEAFF,TGTGCCAGCAGACGCACAGCGAACACTGAAGCTTTCTTT
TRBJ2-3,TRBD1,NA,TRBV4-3,CASSQEGTGTDTQYF,TGCGCCAGCAGCCAAGAGGGGACAGGCACAGATACGCAGTATTTT
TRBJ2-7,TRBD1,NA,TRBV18,CASSPVGGTGTPYEQYF,TGTGCCAGCTCACCAGTAGGGGGGACAGGGACCCCCTACGAGCAGTACTTC
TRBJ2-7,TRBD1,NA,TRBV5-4,CASSLDRAVYEQYF,TGTGCCAGCAGCTTAGACAGGGCTGTCTACGAGCAGTACTTC
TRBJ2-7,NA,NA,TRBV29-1,CSATGEGYEQYF,TGCAGCGCGACAGGCGAAGGGTACGAGCAGTACTTC
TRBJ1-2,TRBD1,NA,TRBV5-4,CASSEGQNYGYTF,TGTGCCAGCAGCGAGGGACAGAACTATGGCTACACCTTC
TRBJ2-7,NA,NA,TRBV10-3,CAISEGQYEQYF,TGTGCCATCAGTGAAGGACAGTACGAGCAGTACTTC
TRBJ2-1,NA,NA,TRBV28,CASRDFGNQQRFF,TGTGCCAGCAGGGACTTCGGGAACCAACAGCGGTTCTTC
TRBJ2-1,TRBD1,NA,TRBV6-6,CASYGQGGSYNEQFF,TGTGCCAGCTACGGACAGGGGGGCTCCTACAATGAGCAGTTCTTC
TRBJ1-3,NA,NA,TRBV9,CASSPSPFRARAGNTIYF,TGTGCCAGCAGCCCGTCCCCATTCAGGGCCAGGGCAGGAAACACCATATATTTT
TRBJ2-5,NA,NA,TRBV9,CASSVGAGETQYF,TGTGCCAGCAGCGTCGGGGCGGGGGAGACCCAGTACTTC
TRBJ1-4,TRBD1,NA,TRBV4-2,CASSQGTGRVGTNEKLFF,TGTGCCAGCAGCCAGGGGACAGGGAGAGTGGGAACTAATGAAAAACTGTTTTTT
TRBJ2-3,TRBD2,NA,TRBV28,CASSLARTSFTDTQYF,TGTGCCAGCAGTTTAGCCCGGACTAGCTTCACAGATACGCAGTATTTT
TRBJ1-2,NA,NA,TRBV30,CAWSINYGYTF,TGTGCCTGGAGTATAAACTATGGCTACACCTTC
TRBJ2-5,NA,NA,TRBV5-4,CASSFITGFGETQYF,TGTGCCAGCAGCTTTATTACAGGATTTGGGGAGACCCAGTACTTC
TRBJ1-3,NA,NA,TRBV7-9,CASSPQGTGNTIYF,TGTGCCAGCAGCCCTCAGGGGACTGGAAACACCATATATTTT
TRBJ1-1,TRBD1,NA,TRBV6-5,CASSRQGKGTEAFF,TGTGCCAGCAGCCGACAGGGAAAGGGAACTGAAGCTTTCTTT
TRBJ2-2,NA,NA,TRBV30,CAWSVSGRGNTGELFF,TGTGCCTGGAGTGTATCGGGTCGGGGGAACACCGGGGAGCTGTTTTTT